This record covers a single TCR beta chain. Its target is unknown. One junction end does not reproduce the germline sequence, and a read error may be involved. The data derive from a study of Graves' ophthalmopathy and Graves' hyperthyroidism. The overall study: There was a collection of peripheral blood at initial diagnosis, before any treatment. The study's findings and limits: Forecasting of ophthalmopathy progression by the model achieved around 71% sensitivity and less than 80% specificity. Most expanded clonotypes in thyroid above 0.001 frequency also showed up in blood.

TCR beta CDR3 amplification used RNA transcripts. HTBI-primed first-round RT-PCR preceded second-round multiplex PCR. One entry per CDR3 protein, called by TCRdb with MiXCR from the multiplex PCR reads. The table has hundreds of thousands of distinct CDR3 sequences, 20% to 25% seen once. This TCR was recovered from a woman under 30 with stable Graves' hyperthyroidism. Some clones in this sample may be carry-over from other donors' samples. Specimen: peripheral blood.

CDR3 DNA: TGTGCGAGCATTGAAACCGGGACACCTAACTATGGCTACACCTTC. Protein sequence: CASIETGTPNYGYTF. V gene TRBV2 combines with J gene TRBJ1-2; D might be TRBD1 (6 bases). The germline gives CDR1 SNHLY, CDR2 FYNNEI. This CDR3 comprises 15 residues.